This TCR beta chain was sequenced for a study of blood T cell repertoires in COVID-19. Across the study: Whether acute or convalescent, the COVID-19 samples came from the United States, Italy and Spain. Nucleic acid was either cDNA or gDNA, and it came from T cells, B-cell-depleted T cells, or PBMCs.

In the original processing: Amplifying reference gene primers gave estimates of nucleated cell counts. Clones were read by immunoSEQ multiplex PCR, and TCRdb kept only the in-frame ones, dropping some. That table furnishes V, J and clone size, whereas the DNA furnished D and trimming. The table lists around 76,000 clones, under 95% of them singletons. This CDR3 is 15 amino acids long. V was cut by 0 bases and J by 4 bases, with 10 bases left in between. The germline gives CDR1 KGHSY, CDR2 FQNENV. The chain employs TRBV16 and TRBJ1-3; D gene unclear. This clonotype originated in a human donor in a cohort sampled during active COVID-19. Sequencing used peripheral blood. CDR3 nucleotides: TGTGCCAGCAGCCAATCAGCGGTTTTGGGAAACACCATATATTTT. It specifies CASSQSAVLGNTIYF.